The clone carrying this T cell receptor (beta chain) showed up just a few times. The antigen is unknown. TCR beta VDJ and CDR3 profiling used genomic DNA as template. Each CDR3 protein gets one entry after TCRdb re-called the reads with MiXCR. This sample yields 190,000 or so distinct CDR3 sequences, of which under 65% are seen a single time; 29% belongs to the top ten. The data stem from a study of CD8+CD57+ T cells in acquired aplastic anemia. The overall study: Isolated CD4+ and CD8+ cells, once sorted, yielded DNA averaging about 3.1 ug. Study-wide results and limits: Researchers reported that CD8+ Simpson's diversity was not significantly different in patients versus controls. Overlapping CD8+ CDR3 repertoires of patients and controls contained about 27 shared sequences.

With 8 bases clipped from V and 7 bases from J, the junction kept 5 bases outside the gene matches. CDR1 SGHAT and CDR2 FQNNGV come from the germline V gene. The CDR3 contains 12 residues. The sequenced material came from sorted CD4+, CD8+, or CD8+CD57+ T cells (not recorded which) from PBMCs. The source of this sequence is a human donor in good health. The V and J genes are TRBV11-2 and TRBJ2-1; TRBD2 aligns across 7 bases. CDR3 bases: TGTGCCAGCTCCGGGGGAGGGAATGAGCAGTTCTTC. It yields the protein CASSGGGNEQFF.